This entry is about one T cell receptor (beta chain). The junction had 8 bases not matched to a gene; V was cut back by 3 bases and J by 5 bases. Germline V gene sequence: CDR1 MDHEN, CDR2 SYDVKM. The CDR3 loop spans 15 amino acids. Clones were read by immunoSEQ multiplex PCR, and TCRdb kept only the in-frame ones, dropping some. The data contain roughly 130,000 clones, about 84% of them singletons. This specimen belongs to a study of blood T cell repertoires in COVID-19. Source material: peripheral blood. This chain uses TRBV28 with TRBJ2-5; 8 nucleotides line up with TRBD1. The TCR sequence derives from a woman aged 55-70 years with acute or convalescent COVID-19. CDR3: CASSFSYTGGETQYF. CDR3 nucleotide sequence: TGTGCCAGCAGTTTTTCATACACAGGGGGGGAGACCCAGTACTTC.